These 21 T cell receptor beta chains were all obtained from the same sample, sequenced in a study of glioma-infiltrating T cells after dendritic cell vaccination. Time point noted: after dendritic cell vaccination, including at tumor progression/relapse. Repertoires were generated with immunoSEQ multiplex PCR, while TCRdb's copy carries only in-frame clones and drops some. The table shows approximately 92,000 clones, with 65% to 85% occurring only once. The sample here was blood, taken after dendritic cell vaccination. These receptors were obtained from a human donor with glioblastoma.

This clone turned up a few times. The chain couples TRBV19 to TRBJ1-4, with D possibly matching TRBD1 (6 bases). Germline CDR1 LNHDA, CDR2 SQIVND (reference sequence). CDR3 size: 16 residues. The germline V and J ends were trimmed by 7 bases and 7 bases, with 22 bases remaining between them. CDR3 coding DNA: TGTGCCAGTAACGGTGGGTCAGGGGCTGCGATTGAAAAACTGTTTTTT. Amino acids: CASNGGSGAAIEKLFF.

This chain joins TRBV19 and TRBJ2-3, with D perhaps matching TRBD2 (7 bases). Germline CDR1 and CDR2: LNHDA and SQIVND (reference sequence). The CDR3 extends over 18 amino acids. The germline V and J ends were trimmed by 3 bases and 2 bases, with 21 bases remaining between them. This chain's CDR3 is CASSIFFGGGSFTDTQYF. In DNA, the CDR3 is TGTGCCAGTAGTATCTTTTTTGGCGGGGGCTCATTCACAGATACGCAGTATTTT.

The gene calls are TRBV6-5 and TRBJ2-7; tentatively, D is TRBD2 (6 bases). The CDR3 is 12 amino acids. Trimming cost V 8 bases and J 4 bases, with 12 bases left between them. Germline V gene lookup returns CDR1 MNHEY and CDR2 SVGAGI. The CDR3 DNA reads TGTGCCAGCCACGCCGGGGGTTACGAGCAGTACTTC. It encodes CASHAGGYEQYF.

The CDR3: CASSEPREDSYNEQFF. The CDR3 coding sequence is TGTGCCAGCAGTGAACCGCGGGAGGACTCCTACAATGAGCAGTTCTTC. The V gene is TRBV6-4, the J gene TRBJ2-1; 8 bases are shared with TRBD2. Germline loops: CDR1 MRHNA, CDR2 SNTAGT. V lost 3 bases and J lost 0; bases outside the gene matches: 4. The CDR3 runs to 16 residues.

The chain recombines TRBV28 with TRBJ2-5, with TRBD1 matching over 10 bases. CDR1 and CDR2 from the germline V gene are MDHEN and SYDVKM. CDR3 length: 15 amino acids. The V and J ends lost 5 bases and 4 bases, in that order; junction bases with no gene match: 7. The CDR3 sequence is CASSIRQGARETQYF. DNA for the CDR3: TGTGCCAGCAGTATCAGACAGGGGGCACGAGAGACCCAGTACTTC.

In its sample, this clone was seen a few times. The rearrangement uses TRBV7-2 and TRBJ2-2, with a weak D call TRBD2 (5 bases). Germline-derived CDR1 and CDR2 are SGHTA and FQGNSA. Trimming took 6 bases from V and 4 from J, leaving 12 bases between them. The CDR3 spans 14 residues. The CDR3: CASRLKLGTGELFF. The CDR3 bases are TGTGCCAGCAGGCTAAAACTAGGCACCGGGGAGCTGTTTTTT.

This clone was found a few times. J is TRBJ2-5 and V is TRBV5-1; 8 nucleotides align to TRBD1. The CDR3 extends over 16 amino acids. With 4 bases clipped from V and 4 bases from J, the junction kept 12 bases outside the gene matches. Germline V CDR1 and CDR2: SGHRS, YFSETQ. CDR3 sequence: CASSLFGRGRGETQYF. Here the CDR3 DNA reads TGCGCCAGCAGCCTGTTTGGCAGGGGGCGCGGAGAGACCCAGTACTTC.

This chain links TRBV11-2 with TRBJ1-6; a possible D gene is TRBD1 (5 bases). CDR1 is SGHAT, CDR2 FQNNGV, per germline. Deletions cut 9 bases from V and 9 bases from J, with 15 bases between. The CDR3 extends over 13 amino acids. The CDR3 nucleotides are TGTGCCAGTACGCGGCGGGGGGGTTCACCCCTCCACTTT. Translated, it gives CASTRRGGSPLHF.

This clone has a single count. CDR3 protein: CASSRPGGLTNEQFF. The CDR3 DNA is TGCGCCAGCAGCCGTCCCGGGGGACTAACTAACGAGCAGTTCTTC. The chain is built from TRBV4-1 and TRBJ2-1; 7 bases align to TRBD2. Trimming removed 4 bases from V and 10 bases from J; junction bases left unmatched: 13. Germline CDR1 and CDR2: MGHRA and YSYEKL. This CDR3 has 15 residues.

The chain couples TRBV9 to TRBJ2-3; D perhaps matches TRBD2 (6 bases). V was shortened by 3 bases and J by 0 bases, with 23 bases between the two germline ends. The CDR3 runs to 19 residues. Germline CDR1 and CDR2: SGDLS and YYNGEE. Written as DNA, the CDR3 is TGTGCCAGCAGCGGCCCCGGTAGCGGAGGGATTTCTAGCACAGATACGCAGTATTTT. Protein: CASSGPGSGGISSTDTQYF.

The chain employs TRBV12-5 and TRBJ2-3; D might be TRBD2 (6 bases). Deletions cut 7 bases from V and 2 bases from J, with 19 bases between. The CDR3 covers 16 residues. Germline values: CDR1 LGHNT, CDR2 FRNRAP. As DNA, the CDR3 is TGTGCTAGTGCCCCGAGGCGGGACTCATCCACAGATACGCAGTATTTT. Amino acid sequence: CASAPRRDSSTDTQYF.

As for this clone: Other DNA sequences in this sample translate to the same CDR3. V and J are TRBV7-2 and TRBJ1-5; tentative D call: TRBD1 (5 bases). Germline lookup yields CDR1 SGHTA and CDR2 FQGNSA. The CDR3 length is 14 residues. Trimming pared 2 bases from V and 4 bases from J, leaving 9 bases between. CDR3: CASSLSGGNQPQHF. CDR3 nucleotide sequence: TGTGCCAGCAGCTTATCCGGGGGGAATCAGCCCCAGCATTTT.

This clone was seen just once. The chain combines TRBV6-5 with TRBJ1-1; 7 bases align to TRBD1. Germline V gene sequence: CDR1 MNHEY, CDR2 SVGAGI. The CDR3 has 16 amino acids. J was trimmed by 3 bases and V by 4 bases; bases with no gene match: 11. This chain's CDR3 is CASSSFQGDWDTEAFF. In DNA, the CDR3 is TGTGCCAGCAGTTCCTTTCAGGGGGACTGGGACACTGAAGCTTTCTTT.

This clone has more than one count but fewer than ten. The chain combines TRBV5-1 with TRBJ1-6; 9 bases match TRBD1. The CDR3 extends over 14 amino acids. The V gene's germline CDR1 is SGHRS and CDR2 YFSETQ. Unmatched junction bases numbered 8, after V lost 6 bases and J lost 10 bases. CDR3 region: CASTMGQGFSPLHF. The CDR3 nucleotides are TGCGCCAGCACCATGGGACAGGGCTTCTCACCCCTCCACTTT. The full variable domain, its missing parts supplied by reference TRBV5-1 and TRBJ1-6, is KAGVTQTPRYLIKTRGQQVTLSCSPISGHRSVSWYQQTPGQGLQFLFEYFSETQRNKGNFPGRFSGRQFSNSRSEMNVSTLELGDSALYLCASTMGQGFSPLHFGNGTRLTVT.

This chain uses TRBV2 with TRBJ2-1; D perhaps matches TRBD2 (5 bases). The V end lost 7 bases, the J end lost 3 bases, and 10 bases lay between the germline ends. CDR3 length: 13 amino acids. The germline V gene encodes CDR1 SNHLY and CDR2 FYNNEI. CDR3 DNA sequence: TGTGCCAGCACCGAGCGGATCTACAATGAGCAGTTCTTC. Its translation is CASTERIYNEQFF.

The chain recombines TRBV11-2 with TRBJ2-5, with D possibly matching TRBD2 (5 bases). Trimming took 0 bases from V and 5 from J, leaving 7 bases between them. Germline lookup yields CDR1 SGHAT and CDR2 FQNNGV. This CDR3 contains 13 residues. The CDR3 bases are TGTGCCAGCAGCTTAGATCGAGGGGAGACCCAGTACTTC. As protein: CASSLDRGETQYF.

The rearrangement links TRBV19 to TRBJ2-7, with 10 bases matching TRBD2. V was clipped by 5 bases and J by 6 bases; unmatched bases: 7. This CDR3 comprises 14 residues. Germline-derived CDR1 and CDR2 are LNHDA and SQIVND (reference sequence). CDR3 nucleotide sequence: TGTGCCAGTAGTCTAGCACTAGCGGGAAGCGAGCAGTACTTC. Amino acids: CASSLALAGSEQYF.

This rearrangement joins TRBV27 to TRBJ1-2; perhaps TRBD1 as D (5 bases). Trimming removed 1 base from V and 7 bases from J, with 13 bases in between. Germline lookup yields CDR1 MNHEY and CDR2 SMNVEV (reference sequence). The CDR3 runs to 14 residues. CDR3 DNA sequence: TGTGCCAGCAGTTTATTTGGGGGGTCCTCTGGCTACACCTTC. This encodes CASSLFGGSSGYTF.

The chain employs TRBV5-1 and TRBJ2-2, with D tentatively TRBD1 (6 bases). V was cut by 0 bases and J by 5 bases, with 8 bases left in between. The CDR3 spans 14 residues. CDR1 and CDR2 from the germline V gene are SGHRS and YFSETQ. The DNA of the CDR3 is TGCGCCAGCAGCTTGGCAGGGGAGACCGGGGAGCTGTTTTTT. Translation: CASSLAGETGELFF.

V and J are TRBV4-2 and TRBJ2-7, with D tentatively TRBD2 (6 bases). Germline V gene data show CDR1 as LGHNA and CDR2 as YNFKEQ. Trimming pared 1 base from V and 0 bases from J, leaving 7 bases between. This CDR3 spans 14 amino acids. The CDR3 DNA follows: TGTGCCAGCAGCCAAGGGACTACCTCCTACGAGCAGTACTTC. Its protein product is CASSQGTTSYEQYF.

CDR3 residues: CASSPIVSGVSHEQYF. The DNA for the CDR3 is TGTGCCAGCTCACCAATAGTTTCCGGGGTTAGCCACGAGCAGTACTTC. The chain recombines TRBV18 with TRBJ2-7, with D possibly being TRBD2 (5 bases). V lost 2 bases, J lost 5 bases, and 19 bases lay in between. The CDR3 contains 16 residues. CDR1 is KGHSH, CDR2 LQKENI, per germline.